The next 24 T cell receptor beta chains were all read from a single sample in a study of naive and memory T cell subsets. The study, taken as a whole, reports: Especially in CD8 cells, naive repertoires contained a few larger clonotypes, possibly CD45RA-re-expressing memory cells.

The beta constant-region primer was an equimolar mix of two oligonucleotides covering TRBC1 and TRBC2. Four rounds of PCR amplified the ligated cDNA using nested alpha and beta constant-region primers plus SP2. TCRdb reanalysed the UMI-ligation and nested PCR reads using MiXCR and keeps one entry per CDR3 protein. The sample yields 140,000 to 150,000 distinct CDR3 sequences, 22% seen once. Their recognized antigens are unknown. The sample was naive CD4+ T cells from blood. The receptors stem from a human donor in good health.

The chain has TRBV12-3 or TRBV12-4 and TRBJ2-5, with D possibly called TRBD1 or TRBD2 (5 bases each). V was shortened by 6 bases and J by 3 bases, with 20 bases between the two germline ends. This CDR3 contains 16 residues. In nucleotides, the CDR3 is TGTGCCAGCAGCGGAGGATATCGGCAGGGCAAAGAGACCCAGTACTTC. It is translated as CASSGGYRQGKETQYF.

The chain uses TRBV6-2 or TRBV6-3 and TRBJ2-7; 10 bases match TRBD2. CDR3 length: 15 residues. From germline, CDR1 is MNHEY and CDR2 SVGEGT. V trimming: 6 bases; J trimming: 4 bases; junction bases outside the gene matches: 9. For the CDR3, the DNA is TGTGCCAGCAGGATGAGCGGGAGGGCCGGTTACGAGCAGTACTTC. Encoded protein: CASRMSGRAGYEQYF.

This clonotype was counted only a few times. V and J are TRBV20-1 and TRBJ2-3, with D uncertain. Trimming took off 1 base at V and 2 bases at J, with 7 bases between the two ends. Looked up from germline, CDR1 is DFQATT and CDR2 is SNEGSKA (reference sequence). The CDR3 sequence is 13 residues long. In DNA, the CDR3 is TGCAGTGCTAGAGGTCCAACCACAGATACGCAGTATTTT. This sequence encodes CSARGPTTDTQYF.

This clonotype was seen only a few times. This chain uses TRBV20-1 with TRBJ1-1; possible D gene TRBD1, 5 bases. In germline, CDR1 is DFQATT, CDR2 SNEGSKA (reference sequence). The ends were cut back, 5 bases at V and 5 bases at J, with 12 bases in the middle. There are 12 residues in the CDR3. Here the CDR3 reads CSALSWGTEAFF. The DNA for the CDR3 is TGCAGTGCTCTCTCATGGGGGACTGAAGCTTTCTTT.

The genes are TRBV28 and TRBJ2-1; TRBD1 matches 10 bases. From germline, CDR1 is MDHEN and CDR2 SYDVKM. The CDR3 has 15 amino acids. J was trimmed by 9 bases and V by 2 bases; bases with no gene match: 7. CDR3 sequence (DNA): TGTGCCAGCAGTTTAGAGGGACAGGGGTTCGGTGAGCAGTTCTTC. Residues: CASSLEGQGFGEQFF.

This clonotype was seen a few times. The genes are TRBV4-1 and TRBJ2-1; 11 bases align to TRBD2. The ends lost 0 bases at V and 7 bases at J; junction bases unmatched: 8. CDR1 is MGHRA and CDR2 is YSYEKL in the germline V gene. This CDR3 is built from 17 residues. CDR3 DNA: TGCGCCAGCAGCCAAGATAGCAGACTAGCGGGAAGTAATGAGCAGTTCTTC. This sequence encodes CASSQDSRLAGSNEQFF.

This clonotype showed up many times. The chain joins TRBV14 to TRBJ1-2; D is unclear. Per germline, CDR1 SGHDN and CDR2 FVKESK. The CDR3 length is 13 residues. Trimming stripped 4 bases from V and 7 bases from J, with 13 bases between. DNA for the CDR3: TGTGCCAGCAGCCCCCGTTTCTTAGTTGGCTACACCTTC. Translating it yields CASSPRFLVGYTF.

This clonotype was seen a few times. This sequence joins TRBV6-5 and TRBJ2-6, with 8 positions matching TRBD1. Germline V gene sequence: CDR1 MNHEY, CDR2 SVGAGI. The CDR3 extends over 16 amino acids. V was clipped by 7 bases and J by 2 bases; unmatched bases: 7. CDR3: CASNSGGSAGANVLTF. CDR3 bases: TGTGCCAGCAATTCAGGGGGCAGCGCTGGGGCCAACGTCCTGACTTTC.

V gene TRBV5-1 combines with J gene TRBJ2-7; 8 bases map to TRBD1. CDR1 is SGHRS and CDR2 is YFSETQ in the germline V gene. V trimming: 0 bases; J trimming: 3 bases; junction bases outside the gene matches: 5. The CDR3 covers 15 residues. The CDR3 loop is CASSLAGQGIYEQYF. In DNA, the CDR3 is TGCGCCAGCAGCTTGGCAGGACAGGGCATCTACGAGCAGTACTTC.

This chain links TRBV30 with TRBJ2-5, with D maybe TRBD2 (7 bases). CDR1 GTSNPN and CDR2 SVGIG come from the germline V gene (reference sequence). Trimming took off 5 bases at V and 4 bases at J, with 26 bases between the two ends. The CDR3 loop spans 17 amino acids. The CDR3 coding sequence is TGTGCCTGGGGTGGGGGCCTAGCGGACCCCGCGGGAGAGACCCAGTACTTC. The encoded protein is CAWGGGLADPAGETQYF.

The gene calls are TRBV6-1 and TRBJ2-1, with D possibly matching TRBD2 (7 bases). Germline CDR1 and CDR2: MNHNS and SASEGT. This CDR3 comprises 12 residues. The V and J ends lost 6 bases and 6 bases respectively, with 9 bases between them. CDR3 DNA sequence: TGTGCCAGCAGGGGGGGGCGCAATGAGCAGTTCTTC. Its protein product is CASRGGRNEQFF.

This clonotype was recorded a few times. This chain joins TRBV20-1 and TRBJ1-5; TRBD1 agrees at 8 bases. CDR1 is DFQATT, CDR2 SNEGSKA, per germline (reference sequence). Trimming took 0 bases from V and 4 from J; bases not matched to a gene: 2. The CDR3 covers 14 residues. CDR3 nucleotide sequence: TGCAGTGCTAGAGATCGGACAGGGAATCAGCCCCAGCATTTT. It specifies CSARDRTGNQPQHF.

This clonotype has just a few counts. V gene TRBV20-1 combines with J gene TRBJ1-1; tentatively, D is TRBD1 (6 bases). CDR3 length: 13 amino acids. V gave up 3 bases and J gave up 1 base, with 9 bases separating them. The germline CDR1 and CDR2 sequences are DFQATT and SNEGSKA (reference sequence). CDR3 nucleotides: TGCAGTGCTAGCTCGACAGGGAACACTGAAGCTTTCTTT. It yields the protein CSASSTGNTEAFF.

V and J are TRBV29-1 and TRBJ1-4, with D unresolved. CDR3 length: 14 amino acids. Trimming took off 6 bases at V and 0 bases at J, with 11 bases between the two ends. From germline, CDR1 is SQVTM and CDR2 ANQGSEA. The CDR3 reads CSVVTGATNEKLFF. In DNA, the CDR3 is TGCAGCGTCGTGACCGGGGCAACTAATGAAAAACTGTTTTTT.

This clonotype has only a few counts. V gene TRBV28 combines with J gene TRBJ1-6; D gene unclear. V was pared by 6 bases and J by 10 bases, with 16 bases between. Germline CDR1 reads MDHEN; CDR2 reads SYDVKM. The CDR3 is 14 amino acids. CDR3 protein: CASSPLKTQSPLHF. The CDR3, as DNA: TGTGCCAGCAGCCCCCTAAAGACACAATCACCCCTCCACTTT.

V is TRBV9 and J is TRBJ2-1; D is ambiguous. The CDR3 extends over 13 amino acids. The V and J ends lost 0 bases and 7 bases respectively, with 8 bases between them. Germline loops: CDR1 SGDLS, CDR2 YYNGEE. CDR3 region: CASSVGMGNEQFF. In DNA, the CDR3 is TGTGCCAGCAGCGTAGGGATGGGGAATGAGCAGTTCTTC.

The V call is TRBV3-1, the J call TRBJ2-1, with D perhaps being TRBD1 or TRBD2 (5 bases each). The CDR3 is 19 residues long. V lost 3 bases and J 8 bases, leaving 29 bases between the germline ends. Germline V gene lookup returns CDR1 LGHDT and CDR2 YNNKEL (reference sequence). DNA for the CDR3: TGTGCCAGCAGCCAGGTCAAGGGAGCAGGGATCTTTATCAAGGATGAGCAGTTCTTC. The encoded protein is CASSQVKGAGIFIKDEQFF.

This clonotype was counted between two and nine times. The chain has TRBV12-3 or TRBV12-4 and TRBJ2-3; TRBD2 matches 10 bases. J was trimmed by 2 bases and V by 0 bases; bases with no gene match: 5. The CDR3 is made up of 17 amino acids. Here the CDR3 DNA reads TGTGCCAGCAGTTTAGCTGGGCTAGCGGGAGTCACAGATACGCAGTATTTT. This translates into CASSLAGLAGVTDTQYF.

The gene calls are TRBV28 and TRBJ2-3, with 8 positions matching TRBD2. The ends lost 4 bases at V and 6 bases at J; junction bases unmatched: 12. The CDR3 has 16 amino acids. Germline V gene sequence: CDR1 MDHEN, CDR2 SYDVKM. CDR3 coding DNA: TGTGCCAGCAGTTCGCCCGGGACTAGATTCTCGGATACGCAGTATTTT. This gives the protein CASSSPGTRFSDTQYF.

This clonotype was observed a handful of times. CDR3 region: CATSPGGTADTQYF. The CDR3 nucleotides are TGTGCCACCAGTCCTGGCGGGACAGCAGATACGCAGTATTTT. The chain is built from TRBV15 and TRBJ2-3; D perhaps matches TRBD1 (7 bases). This CDR3 has 14 residues. Germline CDR1 LNHNV, CDR2 YYDKDF (reference sequence). The germline V and J ends were trimmed by 6 bases and 4 bases, with 14 bases remaining between them. The full variable domain, rest sourced from reference TRBV15 and TRBJ2-3, is DAMVIQNPRYQVTQFGKPVTLSCSQTLNHNVMYWYQQKSSQAPKLLFHYYDKDFNNEADTPDNFQSRRPNTSFCFLDIRSPGLGDTAMYLCATSPGGTADTQYFGPGTRLTVL.

A single count supports this clonotype. This chain links TRBV5-1 with TRBJ1-1; D unclear. Germline CDR1 and CDR2: SGHRS and YFSETQ. Trimming cost V 2 bases and J 5 bases, with 7 bases left between them. CDR3 length: 12 residues. In nucleotides, the CDR3 is TGCGCCAGCAGCTTAACGCAAACTGAAGCTTTCTTT. Translation gives CASSLTQTEAFF.

This chain uses TRBV12-3 or TRBV12-4 with TRBJ1-5; maybe TRBD1 (6 bases). The CDR3 has 15 residues. Trimming took off 6 bases at V and 2 bases at J, with 14 bases between the two ends. As DNA, the CDR3 is TGTGCCAGCAGCCTTGGGGGGGCGGGCAATCAGCCCCAGCATTTT. Amino acid sequence: CASSLGGAGNQPQHF.

This chain links TRBV20-1 with TRBJ2-3; TRBD2 matches at 10 bases. CDR1 and CDR2 (germline): DFQATT, SNEGSKA (reference sequence). The V segment lost 2 bases and the J segment 7 bases; nucleotides outside the gene matches: 6. The CDR3 extends over 14 amino acids. The CDR3: CSARTLAGLNTQYF. The CDR3 DNA reads as TGCAGTGCTAGAACACTAGCGGGATTAAATACGCAGTATTTT.

The rearrangement uses TRBV6-5 and TRBJ2-7; TRBD1 agrees at 7 bases. CDR1 is MNHEY and CDR2 is SVGAGI in the germline V gene. Germline trimming cut 6 bases from V and 4 bases from J; bases unmatched to any gene: 9. The CDR3 contains 14 residues. The CDR3 DNA is TGTGCCAGCAGCCCTGGTTGGACAGGTTACGAGCAGTACTTC. Translated: CASSPGWTGYEQYF.